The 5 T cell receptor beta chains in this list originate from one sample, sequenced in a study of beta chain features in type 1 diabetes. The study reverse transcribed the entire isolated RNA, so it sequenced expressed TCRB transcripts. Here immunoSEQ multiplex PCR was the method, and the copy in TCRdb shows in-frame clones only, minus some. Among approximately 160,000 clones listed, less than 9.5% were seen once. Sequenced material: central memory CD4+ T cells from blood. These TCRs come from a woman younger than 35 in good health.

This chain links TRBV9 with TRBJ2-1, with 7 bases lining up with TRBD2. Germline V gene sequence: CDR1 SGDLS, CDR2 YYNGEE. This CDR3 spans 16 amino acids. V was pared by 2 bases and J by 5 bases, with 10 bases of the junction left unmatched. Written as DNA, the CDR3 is TGTGCCAGCAGCGTCGCGGGGTATGGACTAGACAATGAGCAGTTCTTC. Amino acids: CASSVAGYGLDNEQFF.

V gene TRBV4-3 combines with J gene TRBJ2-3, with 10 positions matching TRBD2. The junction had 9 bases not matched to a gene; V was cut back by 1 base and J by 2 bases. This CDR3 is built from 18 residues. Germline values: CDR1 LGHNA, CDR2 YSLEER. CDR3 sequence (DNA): TGCGCCAGCAGCCAAGGCGGGCTAGCGGGGGCTTTCACAGATACGCAGTATTTT. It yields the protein CASSQGGLAGAFTDTQYF.

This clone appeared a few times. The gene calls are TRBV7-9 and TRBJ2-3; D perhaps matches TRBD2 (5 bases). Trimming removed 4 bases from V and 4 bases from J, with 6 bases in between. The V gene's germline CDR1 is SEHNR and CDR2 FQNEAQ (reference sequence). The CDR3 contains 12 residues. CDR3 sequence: CASSSGADTQYF. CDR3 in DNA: TGTGCCAGCAGCTCCGGGGCAGATACGCAGTATTTT.

In nucleotides, the CDR3 is TGTGCCAGCAGCCCCGGGTCCATGAACACTGAAGCTTTCTTT. This translates into CASSPGSMNTEAFF. The chain joins TRBV6-5 to TRBJ1-1; D is ambiguous. This CDR3 has 14 amino acids. Trimming removed 6 bases from V and 0 bases from J, with 11 bases in between. CDR1 and CDR2 from the germline V gene are MNHEY and SVGAGI.

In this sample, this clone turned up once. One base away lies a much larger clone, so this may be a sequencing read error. The CDR3 coding sequence is TGTGCCAGCAGAACCCGGACAAGAGAGAAGGCTTTCTTT. It is translated as CASRTRTREKAFF. The chain couples TRBV27 to TRBJ1-1; D might be TRBD1 (5 bases). The CDR3 length is 13 residues. Germline V gene sequence: CDR1 MNHEY, CDR2 SMNVEV (reference sequence). Trimming removed 6 bases from V and 11 bases from J, with 19 bases in between.